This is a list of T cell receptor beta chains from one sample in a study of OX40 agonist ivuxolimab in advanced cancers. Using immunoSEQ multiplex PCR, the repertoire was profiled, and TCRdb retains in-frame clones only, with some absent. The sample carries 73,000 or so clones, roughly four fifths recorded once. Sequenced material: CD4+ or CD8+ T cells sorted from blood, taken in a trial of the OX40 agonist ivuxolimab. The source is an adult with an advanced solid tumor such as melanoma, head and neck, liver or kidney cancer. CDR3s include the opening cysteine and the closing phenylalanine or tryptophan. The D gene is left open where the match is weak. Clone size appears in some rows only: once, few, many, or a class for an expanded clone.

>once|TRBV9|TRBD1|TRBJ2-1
CASSVAVGDRRHNEQFF
TGTGCCAGCAGCGTAGCGGTCGGGGACAGGCGGCACAATGAGCAGTTCTTC
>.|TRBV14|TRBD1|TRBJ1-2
CASSHRGARGHQTFYGYTF
TGTGCCAGCAGCCACCGGGGGGCCAGGGGGCACCAGACCTTCTATGGCTACACCTTC
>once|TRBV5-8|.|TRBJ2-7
CASSHPQARLTYEQYF
TGTGCCAGCTCACACCCCCAGGCGCGGTTGACCTACGAGCAGTACTTC
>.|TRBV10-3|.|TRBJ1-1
CAAHGGVTEAFF
TGTGCCGCCCACGGCGGGGTCACTGAAGCTTTCTTT
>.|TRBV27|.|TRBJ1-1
CASSKGGPTEAFF
TGTGCCAGCAGTAAGGGGGGTCCCACTGAAGCTTTCTTT
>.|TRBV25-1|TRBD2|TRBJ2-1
CASSERGGEQFF
TGTGCCAGCAGTGAGAGGGGAGGGGAGCAGTTCTTC
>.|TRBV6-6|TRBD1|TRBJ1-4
CASSDRGQPRKLFF
TGTGCCAGCAGCGACAGGGGGCAACCTCGAAAACTGTTTTTT
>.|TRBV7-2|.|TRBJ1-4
CASSLGQATNEKLFF
TGTGCCAGCAGCTTAGGACAGGCAACTAATGAAAAACTGTTTTTT
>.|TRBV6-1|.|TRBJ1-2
CASSYHGGYTF
TGTGCCAGCAGTTACCACGGGGGCTACACCTTC
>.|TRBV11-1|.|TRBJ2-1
CASSLGGPLERNEQFF
TGTGCCAGCAGCTTAGGGGGGCCTTTGGAACGCAATGAGCAGTTCTTC
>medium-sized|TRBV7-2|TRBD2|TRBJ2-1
CASSLEGISGRWNEQFF
TGTGCCAGCAGCCTGGAGGGAATTTCCGGGAGGTGGAATGAGCAGTTCTTC
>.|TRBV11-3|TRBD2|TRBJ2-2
CASSSLAGGRTGELFF
TGTGCCAGCAGCTCTTTAGCGGGAGGTCGTACCGGGGAGCTGTTTTTT
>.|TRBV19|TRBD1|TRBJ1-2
CASSIEQGNRYGYTF
TGTGCCAGTAGTATCGAACAGGGGAATCGCTATGGCTACACCTTC
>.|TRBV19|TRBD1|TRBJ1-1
CASSIVGTGSTEAFF
TGTGCCAGTAGTATTGTAGGGACAGGGTCGACTGAAGCTTTCTTT
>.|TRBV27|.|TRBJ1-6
CASSFSGFPSPLHF
TGTGCCAGCAGTTTCTCAGGGTTTCCGTCACCCCTCCACTTT
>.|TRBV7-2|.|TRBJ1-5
CASSFRVLADQPQHF
TGTGCCAGCAGCTTTAGGGTTCTGGCGGATCAGCCCCAGCATTTT
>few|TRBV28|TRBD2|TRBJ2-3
CASSSRLANTDTQYF
TGTGCCAGCAGTTCCCGACTAGCTAATACAGATACGCAGTATTTT
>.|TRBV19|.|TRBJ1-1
CASSQSGGGTEAFF
TGTGCCAGTAGCCAATCCGGGGGGGGCACTGAAGCTTTCTTT
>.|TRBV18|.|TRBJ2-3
CASSPTGRTDTQYF
TGTGCCAGCTCCCCGACAGGACGCACAGATACGCAGTATTTT
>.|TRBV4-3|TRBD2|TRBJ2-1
CASSQNSWTSGANEQFF
TGCGCCAGCAGCCAAAATTCCTGGACTAGCGGGGCCAATGAGCAGTTCTTC
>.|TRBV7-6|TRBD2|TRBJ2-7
CASSLGAGGAYEQYF
TGTGCCAGCAGCTTAGGGGCGGGGGGGGCCTACGAGCAGTACTTC
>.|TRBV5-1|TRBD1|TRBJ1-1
CASSLLTIQGAEAFF
TGCGCCAGCAGCTTGTTGACGATACAGGGGGCAGAAGCTTTCTTT
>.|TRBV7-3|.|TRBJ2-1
CASSYPGRADEQFF
TGTGCCAGCAGCTACCCGGGCCGGGCAGATGAGCAGTTCTTC
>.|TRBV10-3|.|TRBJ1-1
CAISPGEPEAFF
TGTGCCATCAGCCCCGGAGAGCCCGAAGCTTTCTTT
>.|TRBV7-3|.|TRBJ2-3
CASSPGTADTQYF
TGTGCCAGCAGCCCCGGGACTGCAGATACGCAGTATTTT
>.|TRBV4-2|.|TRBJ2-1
CASSQGVRDIVRPDEQFF
TGTGCCAGCAGCCAGGGCGTGCGGGACATAGTACGGCCTGATGAGCAGTTCTTC
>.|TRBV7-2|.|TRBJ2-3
CASSLARSTDTQYF
TGTGCCAGCAGCTTAGCGCGGAGCACAGATACGCAGTATTTT
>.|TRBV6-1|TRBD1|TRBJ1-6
CASRDREDSPLHF
TGTGCCAGCAGGGACAGGGAAGATTCACCCCTCCACTTT
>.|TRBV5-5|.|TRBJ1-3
CASTPAEGLISGNTIYF
TGTGCCAGCACCCCGGCGGAGGGTCTAATCTCTGGAAACACCATATATTTT
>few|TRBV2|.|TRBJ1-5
CASRPFYFNQPQHF
TGTGCCAGCAGACCCTTCTATTTCAATCAGCCCCAGCATTTT
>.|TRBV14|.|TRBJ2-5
CASSQDPLRQETQYF
TGTGCCAGCAGCCAAGATCCCCTGCGACAAGAGACCCAGTACTTC
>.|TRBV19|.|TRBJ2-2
CASSIEGQGKTGELFF
TGTGCCAGTAGTATTGAAGGTCAGGGTAAAACCGGGGAGCTGTTTTTT
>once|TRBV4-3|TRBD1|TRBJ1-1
CASSQDQGDAFF
TGCGCCAGCAGCCAAGATCAGGGGGACGCTTTCTTT
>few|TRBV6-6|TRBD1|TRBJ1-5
CASSPGTGNTQPQHF
TGTGCCAGCAGCCCCGGGACAGGGAACACTCAGCCCCAGCATTTT
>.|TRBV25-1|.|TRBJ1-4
CASKKRAGTNEKLFF
TGTGCCAGCAAAAAACGAGCGGGGACGAATGAAAAACTGTTTTTT
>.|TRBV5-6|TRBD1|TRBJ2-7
CASSLDNRGAYEQYF
TGTGCCAGCAGCTTGGACAACAGGGGAGCCTACGAGCAGTACTTC
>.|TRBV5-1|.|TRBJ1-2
CASSSTVDGYTF
TGCGCCAGCAGCTCGACAGTGGATGGCTACACCTTC
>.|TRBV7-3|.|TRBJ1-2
CASSPGANYGYTF
TGTGCCAGCAGCCCGGGGGCTAACTATGGCTACACCTTC
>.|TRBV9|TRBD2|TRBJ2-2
CASRGLAGASNTGELFF
TGTGCCAGCAGGGGACTAGCGGGGGCCTCGAACACCGGGGAGCTGTTTTTT
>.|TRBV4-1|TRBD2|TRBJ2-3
CASSQEVGTSGRGGTQYF
TGCGCCAGCAGCCAAGAAGTAGGGACTAGCGGGAGGGGGGGTACGCAGTATTTT
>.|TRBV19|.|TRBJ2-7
CASSITVQGTYEQYF
TGTGCCAGTAGTATAACGGTCCAGGGTACCTACGAGCAGTACTTC
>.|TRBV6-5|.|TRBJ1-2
CASSTVNGYTF
TGTGCCAGCAGCACCGTTAATGGCTACACCTTC
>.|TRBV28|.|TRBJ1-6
CASSLRGLHLHF
TGTGCCAGCAGTCTTCGGGGCCTACATCTCCACTTT
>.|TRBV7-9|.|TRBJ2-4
CASSLGTGSTQYF
TGTGCCAGCAGCTTAGGCACCGGGTCTACTCAGTACTTC
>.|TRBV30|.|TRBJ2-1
CAGERTSHGQFF
TGTGCCGGGGAACGTACCTCGCATGGGCAGTTCTTC
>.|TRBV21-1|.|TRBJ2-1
CASTPDRGTGEQFF
TGTGCCAGCACCCCGGACAGGGGGACAGGTGAGCAGTTCTTC
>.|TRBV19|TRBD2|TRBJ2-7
CASSISGTYEQYF
TGTGCCAGTAGTATAAGCGGGACTTACGAGCAGTACTTC
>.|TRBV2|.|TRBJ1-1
CASRADYTEAFF
TGTGCCAGCCGGGCAGACTACACTGAAGCTTTCTTT
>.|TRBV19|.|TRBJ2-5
CASSILGTVPQETQYF
TGTGCCAGTAGTATCCTGGGCACTGTGCCCCAAGAGACCCAGTACTTC
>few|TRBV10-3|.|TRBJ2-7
CAISGWGQGARKYF
.
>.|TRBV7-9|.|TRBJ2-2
CASSLVFGWSLATGELFF
TGTGCCAGCAGCTTAGTGTTTGGCTGGTCCCTCGCCACCGGGGAGCTGTTTTTT
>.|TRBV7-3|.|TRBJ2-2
CASSSYRESGELFF
TGTGCCAGCAGCTCCTACAGGGAATCCGGGGAGCTGTTTTTT
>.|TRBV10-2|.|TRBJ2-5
CASTRSPQETQYF
TGCGCCAGCACTAGATCCCCCCAAGAGACCCAGTACTTC
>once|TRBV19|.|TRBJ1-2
CASSMRESYGYTF
TGTGCCAGTAGTATGAGAGAATCCTATGGCTACACCTTC
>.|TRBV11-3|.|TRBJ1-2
CASTPNSVGNGYTF
TGTGCCAGCACCCCAAATTCAGTAGGGAACGGCTACACCTTC